These 17 T cell receptor beta chains originate from one sample sequenced in a study of response to subunit inactivated influenza vaccine. TCRdb analysed the RT-PCR reads with MiXCR anew, one entry per CDR3 protein. The table has a few hundred thousand distinct CDR3 sequences, around a fifth seen once. Source: PBMCs from blood, taken 21 months after vaccination. The receptors originated from a man aged 50-75 years who received an inactivated influenza vaccine.

This clonotype was counted a few times. The genes are TRBV30 and TRBJ1-1, with no clear D. Germline CDR1 is GTSNPN and CDR2 is SVGIG (reference sequence). The CDR3 contains 12 residues. V was cut by 2 bases and J by 0 bases, with 4 bases left in between. CDR3 in amino acids: CAWSLLNTEAFF. CDR3 bases: TGTGCCTGGAGTTTATTGAACACTGAAGCTTTCTTT.

V gene TRBV2 combines with J gene TRBJ2-1; possible D gene TRBD2, 5 bases. The CDR3 extends over 15 amino acids. Trimming left V 3 bases short and J 2 bases short, with 11 bases between. The germline V gene encodes CDR1 SNHLY and CDR2 FYNNEI. The CDR3 DNA reads TGTGCCAGCAGTGACTCTAGCACCCCCTACAATGAGCAGTTCTTC. This codes for CASSDSSTPYNEQFF. Full variable domain (missing parts from reference TRBV2 and TRBJ2-1): EPEVTQTPSHQVTQMGQEVILRCVPISNHLYFYWYRQILGQKVEFLVSFYNNEISEKSEIFDDQFSVERPDGSNFTLKIRSTKLEDSAMYFCASSDSSTPYNEQFFGPGTRLTVL.

This chain joins TRBV4-3 and TRBJ1-2, with D perhaps matching TRBD1 (5 bases). V was pared by 0 bases and J by 7 bases, with 15 bases between. The CDR3 sequence is 15 residues long. Germline V gene lookup returns CDR1 LGHNA and CDR2 YSLEER. DNA for the CDR3: TGCGCCAGCAGCCAAGATCCCCCAGGGAGGAGTGGCTACACCTTC. It encodes CASSQDPPGRSGYTF.

This clonotype turned up a few times. The chain uses TRBV3-1 and TRBJ1-2; the D is unclear. Germline V lookup: CDR1 LGHDT, CDR2 YNNKEL (reference sequence). The CDR3 has 13 residues. V was pared by 1 base and J by 4 bases, with 7 bases between. CDR3 coding DNA: TGTGCCAGCAGCCAAGGGATAGCCTATGGCTACACCTTC. Its translation: CASSQGIAYGYTF.

This clonotype has only a few counts. V gene TRBV28 combines with J gene TRBJ1-2; tentatively, D is TRBD1 (5 bases). Trimming removed 2 bases at V and 7 bases at J, with 26 bases between. This CDR3 region has 18 residues. Germline lookup yields CDR1 MDHEN and CDR2 SYDVKM. The CDR3: CASSLPPAYEVRVRGYTF. Here the CDR3 DNA reads TGTGCCAGCAGTTTACCCCCCGCCTATGAGGTCAGGGTCCGTGGCTACACCTTC.

The rearrangement links TRBV7-9 to TRBJ2-2; D remains unclear. The CDR3 is 14 amino acids. V was shortened by 3 bases and J by 5 bases, with 10 bases between the two germline ends. Germline lookup yields CDR1 SEHNR and CDR2 FQNEAQ (reference sequence). The DNA of the CDR3 is TGTGCCAGCAGCTTTCAACCTAAAACCGGGGAGCTGTTTTTT. It is translated as CASSFQPKTGELFF.

The CDR3 DNA is TGTGCCAGCAGCATAACAGGAAACTACGAGCAGTACTTC. This translates into CASSITGNYEQYF. The rearrangement links TRBV25-1 to TRBJ2-7; TRBD1 might be the D (5 bases). V lost 6 bases to trimming and J lost 3 bases, with 12 bases between them. This CDR3 has 13 amino acids. Germline CDR1 and CDR2: MGHDK and SYGVNS.

The J gene is TRBJ2-1, the V gene TRBV4-1; D tentatively fits TRBD1 or TRBD2 (5 bases each). CDR3 length: 18 amino acids. From germline, CDR1 is MGHRA and CDR2 YSYEKL. Trimming took 1 base from V and 2 from J, leaving 18 bases between them. CDR3 sequence: CASSQASGSEGPYNEQFF. In DNA, the CDR3 is TGCGCCAGCAGCCAAGCCTCAGGGAGCGAAGGCCCCTACAATGAGCAGTTCTTC.

The table lists this clonotype with many counts. The chain uses TRBV5-1 and TRBJ1-1; a weak D match, TRBD1 (5 bases). V was cut by 2 bases and J by 7 bases, with 12 bases left in between. The CDR3 is made up of 13 amino acids. Germline lookup yields CDR1 SGHRS and CDR2 YFSETQ. The CDR3 region is CASSFYGGGEAFF. CDR3 nucleotide sequence: TGCGCCAGCAGCTTCTACGGCGGGGGTGAAGCTTTCTTT.

This clonotype has only a few counts. This chain connects TRBV5-1 to TRBJ2-1, with 7 bases identical to TRBD2. This CDR3 comprises 17 residues. Germline loops: CDR1 SGHRS, CDR2 YFSETQ. The J segment lost 3 bases and the V segment lost 1 base, leaving 10 bases of the junction unmatched. CDR3 in DNA: TGCGCCAGCAGCTTGTCGTCTGGGCGGGAGTACTACAATGAGCAGTTCTTC. This sequence encodes CASSLSSGREYYNEQFF.

Comment on this clonotype: A read error may be the cause here, since a much bigger clone is one base away. The chain combines TRBV20-1 with TRBJ1-5; tentatively, D is TRBD1 (6 bases). This CDR3 has 14 amino acids. Germline assignment: CDR1 DFQATT and CDR2 SNEGSKA (reference sequence). The chain's CDR3 is CSAITGLGGQAQHF. The CDR3, as DNA: TGCAGTGCTATTACAGGGTTGGGCGGTCAGGCCCAGCATTTT.

This clonotype was observed many times. The rearrangement joins TRBV7-9 to TRBJ1-1; TRBD1 is a possible D gene (6 bases). There are 13 residues in the CDR3. V shed 1 base and J shed 8 bases, with 11 bases lying between them. Germline V lookup: CDR1 SEHNR, CDR2 FQNEAQ (reference sequence). The CDR3 DNA reads as TGTGCCAGCAGCTTAGACAGGGAGACCGAAGCTTTCTTT. Encoded protein: CASSLDRETEAFF.

In regard to this clonotype: Given the absence of the conserved phenylalanine or tryptophan at the CDR3 end, a read error is likely. The chain links TRBV27 to TRBJ1-1; D is uncertain. This CDR3 spans 14 amino acids. Germline values: CDR1 MNHEY, CDR2 SMNVEV (reference sequence). The V gene lost 7 bases and the J gene lost 1 base, with 13 bases spanning the gap. The CDR3 spells CASTQIPGNTEAFS. The DNA of the CDR3 is TGTGCCAGCACCCAGATCCCAGGGAACACTGAAGCTTTCTCT.

This sequence joins TRBV4-1 and TRBJ2-7, with D perhaps matching TRBD1 or TRBD2 (6 bases each). With 0 bases removed from V and 10 bases from J, the gap between germline ends came to 13 bases. Looked up from germline, CDR1 is MGHRA and CDR2 is YSYEKL. The CDR3 spans 13 residues. The CDR3 is CASSQEPGGVQYF. As DNA, the CDR3 is TGCGCCAGCAGCCAAGAGCCCGGGGGCGTACAGTACTTC.

A few counts support this clonotype. The chain employs TRBV7-6 and TRBJ2-2, with TRBD2 as a possible D gene (6 bases). CDR1 and CDR2 (germline): SGHVS, FNYEAQ. V dropped 3 bases and J dropped 4 bases, with 12 bases sitting between them. CDR3 length equals 15 residues. The CDR3 sequence is CASSFTSFATGELFF. The CDR3 DNA reads as TGTGCCAGCAGCTTCACTAGCTTCGCCACCGGGGAGCTGTTTTTT. The variable domain in full, completed from reference TRBV7-6 and TRBJ2-2, reads GAGVSQSPRYKVTKRGQDVALRCDPISGHVSLYWYRQALGQGPEFLTYFNYEAQQDKSGLPNDRFSAERPEGSISTLTIQRTEQRDSAMYRCASSFTSFATGELFFGEGSRLTVL.

The rearrangement links TRBV5-1 to TRBJ1-2; D uncertain. CDR3 size: 9 residues. Trimming took 0 bases from V and 11 from J, leaving 2 bases between them. In germline, CDR1 is SGHRS, CDR2 YFSETQ. The CDR3 nucleotides are TGCGCCAGCAGCTTGGATTACACCTTC. This gives the protein CASSLDYTF.

This clonotype was recorded once. The chain joins TRBV28 to TRBJ2-2, with TRBD1 matching 7 bases. The CDR3 is made up of 15 amino acids. Germline lookup yields CDR1 MDHEN and CDR2 SYDVKM. V gave up 5 bases and J gave up 6 bases; unmatched junction bases: 9. This CDR3 reads CASSLTGIRPGELFF. The CDR3 coding sequence is TGTGCCAGCAGTCTGACAGGGATCAGGCCCGGGGAGCTGTTTTTT.